This entry features one T cell receptor (beta chain) sequence. Its specificity is unknown. Per germline, CDR1 MNHEY and CDR2 SMNVEV (reference sequence). Unmatched junction bases numbered 3, after V lost 5 bases and J lost 1 base. This CDR3 has 14 residues. These data belong to a study of T cell repertoires in cytomegalovirus infection. Study-wide context: Matching HLA type and CMV infection were both indicated by public TCR beta signatures. Study-wide results and limits: Cumulative public TCR beta family frequency identified carriers of CMV plus the relevant HLA.

Each CDR3 protein is one row after TCRdb ran MiXCR on the reads. The table lists fewer than 950,000 distinct CDR3 sequences, 30% to 35% of them singletons, with about an eighth in the top ten. This TCR came from a human donor in good health (CMV status not recorded). Some clones in this sample may be carry-over from other donors' samples. This rearrangement joins TRBV27 to TRBJ2-7; 9 bases are shared with TRBD1. This sample comprised cultured CD8+ T cells from PBMCs, obtained from culture after CMV antigen stimulation. Here the CDR3 DNA reads TGTGCCAGCAGTCACGGGACAGGGTCCTACGAGCAGTACTTC. It specifies CASSHGTGSYEQYF.